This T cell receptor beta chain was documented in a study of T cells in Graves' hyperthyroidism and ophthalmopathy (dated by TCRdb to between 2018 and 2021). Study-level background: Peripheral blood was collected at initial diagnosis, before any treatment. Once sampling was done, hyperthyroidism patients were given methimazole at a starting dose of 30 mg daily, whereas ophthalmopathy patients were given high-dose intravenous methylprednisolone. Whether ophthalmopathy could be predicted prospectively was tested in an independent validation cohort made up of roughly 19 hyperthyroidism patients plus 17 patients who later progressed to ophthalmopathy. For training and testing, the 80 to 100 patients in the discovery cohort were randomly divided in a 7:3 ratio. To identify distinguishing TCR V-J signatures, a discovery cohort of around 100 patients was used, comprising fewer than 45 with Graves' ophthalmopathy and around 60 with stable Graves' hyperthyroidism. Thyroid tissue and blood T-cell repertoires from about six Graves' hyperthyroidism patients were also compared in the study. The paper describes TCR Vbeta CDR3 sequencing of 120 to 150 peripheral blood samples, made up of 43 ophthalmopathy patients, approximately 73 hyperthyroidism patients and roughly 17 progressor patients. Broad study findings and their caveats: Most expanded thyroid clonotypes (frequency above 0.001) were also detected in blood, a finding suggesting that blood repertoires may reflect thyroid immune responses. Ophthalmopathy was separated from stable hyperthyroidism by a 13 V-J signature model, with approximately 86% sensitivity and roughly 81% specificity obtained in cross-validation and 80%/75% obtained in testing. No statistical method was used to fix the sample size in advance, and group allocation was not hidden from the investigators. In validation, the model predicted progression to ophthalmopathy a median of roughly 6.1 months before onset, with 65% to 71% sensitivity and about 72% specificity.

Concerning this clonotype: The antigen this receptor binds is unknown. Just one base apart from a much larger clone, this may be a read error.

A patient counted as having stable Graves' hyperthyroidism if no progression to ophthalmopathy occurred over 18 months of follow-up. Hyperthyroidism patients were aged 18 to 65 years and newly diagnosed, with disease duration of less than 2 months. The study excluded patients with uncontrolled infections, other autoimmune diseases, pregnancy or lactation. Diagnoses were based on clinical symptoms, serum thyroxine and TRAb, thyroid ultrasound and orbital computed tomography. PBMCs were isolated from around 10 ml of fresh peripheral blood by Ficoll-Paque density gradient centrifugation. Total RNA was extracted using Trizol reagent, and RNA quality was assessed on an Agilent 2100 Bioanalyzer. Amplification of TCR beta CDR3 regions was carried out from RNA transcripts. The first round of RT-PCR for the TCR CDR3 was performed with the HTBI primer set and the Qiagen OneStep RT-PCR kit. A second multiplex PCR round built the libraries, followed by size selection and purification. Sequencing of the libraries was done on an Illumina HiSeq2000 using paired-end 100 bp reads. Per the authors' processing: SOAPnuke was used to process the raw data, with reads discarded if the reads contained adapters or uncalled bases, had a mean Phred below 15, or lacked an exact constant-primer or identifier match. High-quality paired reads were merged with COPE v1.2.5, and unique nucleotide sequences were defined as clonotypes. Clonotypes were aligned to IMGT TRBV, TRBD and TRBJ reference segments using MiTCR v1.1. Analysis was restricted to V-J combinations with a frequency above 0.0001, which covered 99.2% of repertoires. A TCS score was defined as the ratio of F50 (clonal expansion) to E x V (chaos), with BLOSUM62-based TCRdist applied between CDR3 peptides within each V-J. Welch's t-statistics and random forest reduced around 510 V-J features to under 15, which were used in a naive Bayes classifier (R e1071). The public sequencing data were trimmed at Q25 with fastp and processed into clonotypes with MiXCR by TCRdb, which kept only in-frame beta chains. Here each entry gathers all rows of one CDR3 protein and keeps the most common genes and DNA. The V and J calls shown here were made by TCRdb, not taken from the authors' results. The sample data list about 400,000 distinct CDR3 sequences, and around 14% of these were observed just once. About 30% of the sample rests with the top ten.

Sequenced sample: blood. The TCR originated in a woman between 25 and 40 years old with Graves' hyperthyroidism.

The CDR3 sequence is CASRRQNTEAFF. The sequenced DNA is TGTGCCAGCAGGAGGCAGAACACTGAAGCTTTCTTT. This chain is built from TRBV2 and TRBJ1-1; no confident D gene assignment can be made. Spanning cysteine to phenylalanine, the CDR3 consists of 12 amino acids. Of the read, only the CDR3 DNA is kept; its 36 bases are in frame from base 1. CDR1 and CDR2 (SNHLY, FYNNEI) derive from the germline V gene. V is cut by 6 bases and J by 1 base, and the space between the germline ends is 6 bases.